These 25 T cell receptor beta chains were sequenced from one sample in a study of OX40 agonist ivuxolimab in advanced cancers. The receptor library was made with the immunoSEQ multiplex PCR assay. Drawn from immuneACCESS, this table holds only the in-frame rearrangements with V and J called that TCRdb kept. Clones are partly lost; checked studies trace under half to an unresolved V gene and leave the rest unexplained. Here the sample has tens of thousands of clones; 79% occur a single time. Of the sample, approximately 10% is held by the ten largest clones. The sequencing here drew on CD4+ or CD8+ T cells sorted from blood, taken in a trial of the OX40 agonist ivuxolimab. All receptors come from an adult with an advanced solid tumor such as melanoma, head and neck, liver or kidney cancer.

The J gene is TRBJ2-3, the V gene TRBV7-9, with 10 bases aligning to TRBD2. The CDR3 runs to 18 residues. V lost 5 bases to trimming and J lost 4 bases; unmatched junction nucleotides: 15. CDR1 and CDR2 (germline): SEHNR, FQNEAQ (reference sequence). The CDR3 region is CASSPSTYSGRSPDTQYF. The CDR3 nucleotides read TGTGCCAGCAGCCCGTCAACCTATAGCGGGAGGTCCCCAGATACGCAGTATTTT.

The CDR3 here is CASSYSRSPGTEAFF. As DNA, the CDR3 is TGTGCCAGCAGTTACTCAAGGTCCCCCGGGACTGAAGCTTTCTTT. The chain has TRBV6-5 and TRBJ1-1; D remains ambiguous. The CDR3 totals 15 residues. Per the germline V gene, CDR1 is MNHEY and CDR2 is SVGAGI. Between the trimmed V and J ends, which lost 0 bases and 5 bases, there was a span of 13 bases.

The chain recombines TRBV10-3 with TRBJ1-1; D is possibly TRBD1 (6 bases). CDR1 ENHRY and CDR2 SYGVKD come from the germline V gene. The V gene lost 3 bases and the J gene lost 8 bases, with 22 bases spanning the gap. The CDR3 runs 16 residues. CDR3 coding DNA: TGTGCCATCAGTGACTCCTCCCCTGCCCCAGGGGACGAAGCTTTCTTT. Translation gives CAISDSSPAPGDEAFF.

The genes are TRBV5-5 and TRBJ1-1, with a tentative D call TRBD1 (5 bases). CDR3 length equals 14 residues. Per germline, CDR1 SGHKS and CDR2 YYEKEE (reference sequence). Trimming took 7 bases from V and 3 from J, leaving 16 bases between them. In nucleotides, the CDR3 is TGTGCCAGCGGAAACAGGTATCGGGACACTGAAGCTTTCTTT. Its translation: CASGNRYRDTEAFF.

The CDR3 region is CASSLGAGDTDTQYF. The CDR3 nucleotides are TGTGCCAGCAGCTTAGGGGCCGGGGACACAGATACGCAGTATTTT. V and J are TRBV11-3 and TRBJ2-3; weak D call: TRBD2 (5 bases). Germline assignment: CDR1 SGHNT and CDR2 YENEEA. This CDR3 spans 15 amino acids. The ends were cut back, 1 base at V and 2 bases at J, with 10 bases in the middle.

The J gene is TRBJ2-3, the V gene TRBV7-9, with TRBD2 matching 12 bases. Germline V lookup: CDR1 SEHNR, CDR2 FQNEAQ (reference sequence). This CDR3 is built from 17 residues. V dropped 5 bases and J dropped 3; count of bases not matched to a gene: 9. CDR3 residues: CASSPHLTSGRTDTQYF. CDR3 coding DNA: TGTGCCAGCAGCCCGCACTTGACTAGCGGGAGAACAGATACGCAGTATTTT.

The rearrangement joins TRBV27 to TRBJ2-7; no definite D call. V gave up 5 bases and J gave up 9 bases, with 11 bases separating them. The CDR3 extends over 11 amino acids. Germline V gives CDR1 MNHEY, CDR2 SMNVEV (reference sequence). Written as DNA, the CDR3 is TGTGCCAGCAGTACAGACCGGCGGCAGTACTTC. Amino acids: CASSTDRRQYF.

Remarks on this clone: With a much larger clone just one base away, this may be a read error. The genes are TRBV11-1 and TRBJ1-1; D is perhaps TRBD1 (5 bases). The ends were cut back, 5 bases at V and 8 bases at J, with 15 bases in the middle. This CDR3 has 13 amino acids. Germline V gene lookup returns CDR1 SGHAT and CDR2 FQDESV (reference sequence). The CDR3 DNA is TGTGCCAGCAGCCTCGAGGGGAGTGCGGAAGCTTTCTTT. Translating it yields CASSLEGSAEAFF.

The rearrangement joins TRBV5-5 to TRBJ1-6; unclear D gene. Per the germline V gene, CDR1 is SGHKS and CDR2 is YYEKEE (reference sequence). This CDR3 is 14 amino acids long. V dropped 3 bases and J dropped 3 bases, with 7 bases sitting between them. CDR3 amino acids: CASSSEVYNSPLHF. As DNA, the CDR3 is TGTGCCAGCAGCTCTGAGGTCTATAATTCACCCCTCCACTTT.

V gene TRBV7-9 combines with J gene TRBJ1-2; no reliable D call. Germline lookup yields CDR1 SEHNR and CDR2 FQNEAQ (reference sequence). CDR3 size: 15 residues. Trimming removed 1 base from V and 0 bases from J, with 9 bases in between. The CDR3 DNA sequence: TGTGCCAGCAGCTTAGATCTCGGAGCTAACTATGGCTACACCTTC. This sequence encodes CASSLDLGANYGYTF.

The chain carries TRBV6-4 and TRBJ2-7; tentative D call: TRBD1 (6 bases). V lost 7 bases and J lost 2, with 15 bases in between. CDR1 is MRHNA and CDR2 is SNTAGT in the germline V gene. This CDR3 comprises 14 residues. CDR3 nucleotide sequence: TGTGCCAGCAATCCCTCGAGGGACACCTACGAGCAGTACTTC. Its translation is CASNPSRDTYEQYF.

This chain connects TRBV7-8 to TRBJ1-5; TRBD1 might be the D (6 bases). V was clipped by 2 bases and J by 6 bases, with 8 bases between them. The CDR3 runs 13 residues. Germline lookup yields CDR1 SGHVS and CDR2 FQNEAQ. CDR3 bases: TGTGCCAGCAGCTTACAGACAGGTCAGCCCCAGCATTTT. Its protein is CASSLQTGQPQHF.

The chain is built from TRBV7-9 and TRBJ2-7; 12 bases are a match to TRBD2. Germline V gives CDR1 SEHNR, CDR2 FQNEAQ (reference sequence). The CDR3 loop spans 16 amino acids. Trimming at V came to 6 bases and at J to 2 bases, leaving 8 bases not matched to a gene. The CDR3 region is CASRKTSGGVTYEQYF. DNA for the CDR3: TGTGCCAGCAGAAAGACTAGCGGGGGAGTCACCTACGAGCAGTACTTC.

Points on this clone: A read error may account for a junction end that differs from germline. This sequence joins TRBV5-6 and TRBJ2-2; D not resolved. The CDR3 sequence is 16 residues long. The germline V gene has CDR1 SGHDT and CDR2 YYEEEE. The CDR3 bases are TGTGCCAGCACCTTGTGGGGTTTTGGGAACACCGGGGAGCTGTTTTTT. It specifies CASTLWGFGNTGELFF.

CDR3 sequence: CASQGGPTGNTIYF. DNA of the CDR3: TGCGCCAGCCAGGGGGGCCCGACGGGAAACACCATATATTTT. The chain carries TRBV4-3 and TRBJ1-3, with 7 bases aligning to TRBD1. Trimming cost V 8 bases and J 4 bases; bases outside gene matches: 8. Germline V gene data show CDR1 as LGHNA and CDR2 as YSLEER. The CDR3 has 14 residues.

As DNA, the CDR3 is TGTGCCAGCAGCTTGGGCTGGGCAGGCGACACTGAAGCTTTCTTT. Protein: CASSLGWAGDTEAFF. This chain links TRBV11-2 with TRBJ1-1; no firm D call. The V end lost 3 bases, the J end lost 3 bases, and 14 bases lay between the germline ends. Germline V gene sequence: CDR1 SGHAT, CDR2 FQNNGV. This CDR3 is 15 amino acids long. The full variable domain, with the rest looked up from reference TRBV11-2 and TRBJ1-1, is EAGVAQSPRYKIIEKRQSVAFWCNPISGHATLYWYQQILGQGPKLLIQFQNNGVVDDSQLPKDRFSAERLKGVDSTLKIQPAKLEDSAVYLCASSLGWAGDTEAFFGQGTRLTVV.

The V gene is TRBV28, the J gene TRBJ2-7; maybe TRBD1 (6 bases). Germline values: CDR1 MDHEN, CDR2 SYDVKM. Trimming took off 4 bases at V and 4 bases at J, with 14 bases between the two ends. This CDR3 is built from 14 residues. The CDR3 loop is CASSSVGRGYEQYF. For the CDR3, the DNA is TGTGCCAGCAGTTCCGTCGGCAGGGGTTACGAGCAGTACTTC.

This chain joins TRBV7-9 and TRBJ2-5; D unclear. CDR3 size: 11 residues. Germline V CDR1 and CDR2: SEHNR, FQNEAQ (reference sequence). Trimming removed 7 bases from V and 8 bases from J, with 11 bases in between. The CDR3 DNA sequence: TGTGCCAGCACCATATGGGATACCCAGTACTTC. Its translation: CASTIWDTQYF.

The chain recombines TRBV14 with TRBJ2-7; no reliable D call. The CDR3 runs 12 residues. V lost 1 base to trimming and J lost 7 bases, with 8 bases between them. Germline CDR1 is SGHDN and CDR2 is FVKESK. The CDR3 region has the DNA TGTGCCAGCAGCCAAGGGGTTCGAGAGCAGTACTTC. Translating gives CASSQGVREQYF.

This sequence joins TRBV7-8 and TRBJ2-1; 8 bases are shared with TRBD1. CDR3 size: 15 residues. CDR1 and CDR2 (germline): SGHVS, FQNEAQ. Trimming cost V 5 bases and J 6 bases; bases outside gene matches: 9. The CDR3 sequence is CASSPGQGVFNEQFF. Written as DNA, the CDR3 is TGTGCCAGCAGCCCCGGACAGGGAGTGTTCAATGAGCAGTTCTTC.

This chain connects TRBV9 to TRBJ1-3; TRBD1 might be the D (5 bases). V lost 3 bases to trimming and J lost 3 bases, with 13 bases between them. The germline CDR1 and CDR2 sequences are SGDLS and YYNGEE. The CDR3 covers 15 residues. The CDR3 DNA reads TGTGCCAGCAGCGATGGAGCAGGGTATGGAAACACCATATATTTT. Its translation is CASSDGAGYGNTIYF.

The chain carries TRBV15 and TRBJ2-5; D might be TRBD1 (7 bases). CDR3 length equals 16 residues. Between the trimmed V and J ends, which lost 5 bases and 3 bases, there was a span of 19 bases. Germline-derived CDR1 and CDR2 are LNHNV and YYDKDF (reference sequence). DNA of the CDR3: TGTGCCACCAGCGGAATAGAGGAGGGGGCAGAAGAGACCCAGTACTTC. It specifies CATSGIEEGAEETQYF.

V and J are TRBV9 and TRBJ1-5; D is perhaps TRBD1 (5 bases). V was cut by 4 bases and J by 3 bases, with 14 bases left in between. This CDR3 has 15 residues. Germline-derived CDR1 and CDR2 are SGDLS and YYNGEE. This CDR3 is CASSPAGLSNQPQHF. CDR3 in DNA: TGTGCCAGCAGCCCAGCGGGGCTTTCCAATCAGCCCCAGCATTTT.

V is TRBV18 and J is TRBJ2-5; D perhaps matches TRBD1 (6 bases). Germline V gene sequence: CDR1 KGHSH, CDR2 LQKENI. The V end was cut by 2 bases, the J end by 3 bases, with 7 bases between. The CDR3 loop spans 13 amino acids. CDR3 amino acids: CASSPGTKETQYF. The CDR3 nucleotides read TGTGCCAGCTCACCAGGGACAAAAGAGACCCAGTACTTC.

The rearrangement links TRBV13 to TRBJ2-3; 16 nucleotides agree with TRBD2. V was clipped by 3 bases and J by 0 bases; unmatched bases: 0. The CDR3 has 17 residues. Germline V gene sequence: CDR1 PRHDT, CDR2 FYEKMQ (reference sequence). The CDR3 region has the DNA TGTGCCAGCAGCTTGGGACTAGCGGGGGGGAGCACAGATACGCAGTATTTT. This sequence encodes CASSLGLAGGSTDTQYF.